This entry concerns a single T cell receptor beta chain. Other DNA sequences of this sample code for an identical CDR3. These data originate in a study of shared clonotypes between healthy human individuals. In germline, CDR1 is MDHEN, CDR2 SYDVKM. The CDR3 is 15 residues long. With V trimmed by 6 bases and J by 6 bases, 9 bases remained unmatched. CD45RO negativity and positive selection for CCR7 defined naive CD8 cells, a population that excluded terminally differentiated effector memory CD45RA+ cells. Sequencing used immunoSEQ multiplex PCR; TCRdb keeps in-frame clones, though not all of them. The sample has around 2.1 million clones; under 95% are singletons.

This sequence originates from a man younger than 35 in good health. Some clones in this sample may be carry-over from other donors' samples. V gene TRBV28 combines with J gene TRBJ2-7; 12 bases line up with TRBD2. The specimen was naive CD8+ T cells from PBMCs. The CDR3 is CASSRRLAGVVEQYF. DNA of the CDR3: TGTGCCAGCAGCCGCCGACTAGCGGGAGTGGTCGAGCAGTACTTC.